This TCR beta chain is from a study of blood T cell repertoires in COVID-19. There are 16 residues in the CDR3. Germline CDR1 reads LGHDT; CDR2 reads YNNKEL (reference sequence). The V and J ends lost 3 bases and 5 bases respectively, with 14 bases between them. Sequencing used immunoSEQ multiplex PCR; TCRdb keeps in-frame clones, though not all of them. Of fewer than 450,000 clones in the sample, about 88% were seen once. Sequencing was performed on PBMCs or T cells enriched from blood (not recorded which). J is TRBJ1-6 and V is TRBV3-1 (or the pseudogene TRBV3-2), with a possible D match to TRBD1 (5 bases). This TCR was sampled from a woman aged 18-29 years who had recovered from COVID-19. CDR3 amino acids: CASSHLTVPDNSPLHF. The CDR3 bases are TGTGCCAGCAGCCACCTGACAGTGCCCGATAATTCACCCCTCCACTTT.